The clone carrying this TCR beta chain was seen only a few times. What it binds is unknown. Germline V CDR1 and CDR2: SGHTA, FQGTGA. V was clipped by 6 bases and J by 5 bases; unmatched bases: 10. The CDR3 runs 16 residues. A single heparinised blood sample, averaging approximately 100 mL, was obtained per donor. CD45RO/CCR7/CD25/CD127/CD95/CD27 sorting isolated CD4+ naive, central memory, regulatory and stem cell-like memory cells. Over 95% purity was reached by all sorted populations. The data originate from a study of beta chain features in type 1 diabetes. Study-wide findings and caveats: Across all four CD4+ subsets, people with type 1 diabetes showed modestly shorter TCRB CDR3s.

Isolated RNA was reverse transcribed in full, so expressed TCRB transcripts were sequenced. Sequenced by immunoSEQ multiplex PCR; TCRdb stores in-frame clones only, minus some. The top ten hold approximately 0.086% of the sample, which has 230,000 or so clones, about a sixth seen once. The receptor's source is a man aged 25-45 years with type 1 diabetes. The chain links TRBV7-3 to TRBJ2-5; 12 bases line up with TRBD2. The sequenced sample consisted of naive CD4+ T cells from blood. This chain's CDR3 is CASRKTSGSSAETQYF. DNA for the CDR3: TGTGCCAGCAGGAAGACTAGCGGGAGTTCCGCGGAGACCCAGTACTTC.